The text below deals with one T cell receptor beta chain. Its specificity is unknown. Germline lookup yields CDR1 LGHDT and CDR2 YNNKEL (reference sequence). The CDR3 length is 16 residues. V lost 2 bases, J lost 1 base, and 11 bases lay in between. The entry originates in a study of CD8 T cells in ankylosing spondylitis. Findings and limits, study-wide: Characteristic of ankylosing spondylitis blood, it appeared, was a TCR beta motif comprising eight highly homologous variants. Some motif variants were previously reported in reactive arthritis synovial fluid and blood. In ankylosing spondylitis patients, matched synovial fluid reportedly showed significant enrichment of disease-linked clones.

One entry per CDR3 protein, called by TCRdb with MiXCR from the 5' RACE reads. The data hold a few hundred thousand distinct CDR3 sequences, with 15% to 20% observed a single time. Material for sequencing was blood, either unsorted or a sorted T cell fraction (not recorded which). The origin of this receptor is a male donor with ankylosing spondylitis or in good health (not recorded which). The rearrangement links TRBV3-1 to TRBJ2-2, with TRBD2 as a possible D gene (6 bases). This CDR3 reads CASSQPTSLNTGELFF. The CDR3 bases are TGTGCCAGCAGCCAACCTACTAGCCTGAACACCGGGGAGCTGTTTTTT.